This TCR beta chain stems from a study of blood T cells in healthy people across ages. This clonotype came up a few times. A second about 7 to 11 cycle PCR used barcoded and J-beta primers. Each of the cDNA molecules was tagged by a template-switch adaptor with 12 random nucleotides. Each CDR3 protein is one row after TCRdb ran MiXCR on the 5' RACE reads. Of about 1,600,000 distinct CDR3 sequences in the sample, 40% to 50% are singletons; the top ten hold roughly 7.9%. The CDR3 is made up of 15 amino acids. CDR1 is SEHNR and CDR2 is FQNEAQ in the germline V gene (reference sequence). Trimming left V 5 bases short and J 0 bases short, with 11 bases between.

This TCR was sampled from a woman between 18 and 30 years old in good health. Specimen: blood. The rearrangement joins TRBV7-9 to TRBJ2-1; tentative D call: TRBD2 (6 bases). The CDR3 nucleotides are TGTGCCAGCAGCCCCATCGGGAGCTCCTACAATGAGCAGTTCTTC. It encodes CASSPIGSSYNEQFF.